This entry describes one TCR beta chain. The data derive from a study of blood T cell repertoires in COVID-19. Overall study context: Samples taken during acute and convalescent COVID-19 were collected in the United States, Italy and Spain.

Libraries were prepared by immunoSEQ multiplex PCR; TCRdb keeps only in-frame clonotypes and omits some of them. The table includes 400,000 to 500,000 clones, 86% detected once. The ends were cut back, 0 bases at V and 5 bases at J, with 14 bases in the middle. CDR1 is SGHNT and CDR2 is YYREEE in the germline V gene (reference sequence). This CDR3 region has 15 residues. Sequencing was carried out using peripheral blood. The source of this sequence is a woman in her twenties or thirties with active or convalescent COVID-19. This chain connects TRBV5-4 to TRBJ1-2; D might be TRBD1 (6 bases). This CDR3 is CASSLGEDRPYGYTF. CDR3 DNA sequence: TGTGCCAGCAGCTTGGGGGAAGACAGGCCTTATGGCTACACCTTC.